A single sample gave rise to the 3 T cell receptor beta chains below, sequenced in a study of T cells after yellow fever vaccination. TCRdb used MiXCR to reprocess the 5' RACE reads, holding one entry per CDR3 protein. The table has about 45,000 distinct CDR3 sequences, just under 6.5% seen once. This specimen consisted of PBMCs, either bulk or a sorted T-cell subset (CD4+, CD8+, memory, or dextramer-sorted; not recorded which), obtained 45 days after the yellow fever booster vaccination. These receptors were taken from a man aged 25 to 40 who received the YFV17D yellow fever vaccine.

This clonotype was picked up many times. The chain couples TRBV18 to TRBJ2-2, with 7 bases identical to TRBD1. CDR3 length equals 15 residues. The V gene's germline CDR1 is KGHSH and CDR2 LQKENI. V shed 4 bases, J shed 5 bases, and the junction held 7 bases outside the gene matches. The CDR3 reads CASSRTRGWTGELFF. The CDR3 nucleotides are TGTGCCAGCTCACGAACCAGGGGGTGGACCGGGGAGCTGTTTTTT.

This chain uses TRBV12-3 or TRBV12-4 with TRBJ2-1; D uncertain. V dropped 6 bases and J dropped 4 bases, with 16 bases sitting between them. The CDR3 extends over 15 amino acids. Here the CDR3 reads CASSRRLDGYNEQFF. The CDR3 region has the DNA TGTGCCAGCAGCCGACGCCTAGACGGGTACAATGAGCAGTTCTTC.

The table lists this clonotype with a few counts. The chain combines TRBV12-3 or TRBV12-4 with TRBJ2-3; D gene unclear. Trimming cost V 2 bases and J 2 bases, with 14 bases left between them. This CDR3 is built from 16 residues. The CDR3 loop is CASSLFPVGNTDTQYF. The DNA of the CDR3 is TGTGCCAGCAGTTTATTCCCAGTGGGGAACACAGATACGCAGTATTTT.